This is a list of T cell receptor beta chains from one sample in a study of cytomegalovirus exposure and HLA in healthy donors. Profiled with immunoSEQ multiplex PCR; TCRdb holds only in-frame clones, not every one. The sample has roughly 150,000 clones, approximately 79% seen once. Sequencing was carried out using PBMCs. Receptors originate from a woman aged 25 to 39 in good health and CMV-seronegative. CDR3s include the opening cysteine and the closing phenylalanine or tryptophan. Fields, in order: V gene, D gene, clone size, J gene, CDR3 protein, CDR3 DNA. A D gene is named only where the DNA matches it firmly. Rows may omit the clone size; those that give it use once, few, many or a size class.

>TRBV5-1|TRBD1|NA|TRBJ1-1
CASTWTGVNTEAFF
TGCGCCAGCACCTGGACAGGGGTAAACACTGAAGCTTTCTTT
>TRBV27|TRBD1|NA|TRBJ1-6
CASSFLPQGAESPLHF
TGTGCCAGCAGTTTTTTGCCCCAGGGGGCGGAATCACCCCTCCACTTT
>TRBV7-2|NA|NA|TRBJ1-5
CASSLGGFNQPQHF
TGTGCCAGCAGCTTGGGGGGGTTCAATCAGCCCCAGCATTTT
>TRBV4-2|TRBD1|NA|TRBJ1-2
CASSRGTGKEDNNYGYTF
TGTGCCAGCTCGAGGGGGACAGGGAAGGAGGATAATAACTATGGCTACACCTTC
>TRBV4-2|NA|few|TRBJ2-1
CASSQTFLEEKFF
TGTGCCAGCAGCCAGACCTTTTTGGAGGAGAAGTTCTTC
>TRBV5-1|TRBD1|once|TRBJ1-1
CASSRQTGMNTEAFF
TGCGCCAGCAGCCGCCAGACAGGGATGAACACTGAAGCTTTCTTT
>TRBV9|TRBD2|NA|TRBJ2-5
CASSARAGEETQYF
TGTGCCAGCAGCGCCCGTGCGGGAGAAGAGACCCAGTACTTC
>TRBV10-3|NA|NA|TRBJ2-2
CAILHEDISGELFF
TGTGCCATCCTACATGAGGACATATCGGGGGAGCTGTTTTTT
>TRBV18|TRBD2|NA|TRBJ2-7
CASSPSGRESYEQYF
TGTGCCAGCTCACCATCCGGGCGGGAGAGCTACGAGCAGTACTTC
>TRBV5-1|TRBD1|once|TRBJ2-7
CASRTGFEQYF
TGCGCCAGCAGGACAGGGTTCGAGCAGTACTTC
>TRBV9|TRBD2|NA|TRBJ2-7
CASSVGLAGAAYYEQYF
TGTGCCAGCAGCGTAGGACTAGCGGGGGCCGCTTACTACGAGCAGTACTTC
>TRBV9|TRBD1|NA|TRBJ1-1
CASSPQGASEAFF
TGTGCCAGCAGCCCCCAGGGGGCCTCTGAAGCTTTCTTT
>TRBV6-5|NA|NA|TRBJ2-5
CASSSPEETQYF
TGTGCCAGCAGTTCCCCGGAAGAGACCCAGTACTTC
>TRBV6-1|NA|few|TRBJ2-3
CASFDRGESTDTQYF
TGTGCCAGCTTCGACCGCGGGGAAAGCACAGATACGCAGTATTTT
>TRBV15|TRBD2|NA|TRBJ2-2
CATSRAGTSGSNTGELFF
TGTGCCACCAGCAGAGCCGGGACTAGCGGATCGAACACCGGGGAGCTGTTTTTT
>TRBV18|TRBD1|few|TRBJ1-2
CASSPGQNYGYTF
TGTGCCAGCTCACCGGGACAGAACTATGGCTACACCTTC
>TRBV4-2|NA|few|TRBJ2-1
CASSQVDPLAGSSYNEQFF
TGTGCCAGCAGCCAAGTGGACCCTCTGGCGGGGAGCTCCTACAATGAGCAGTTCTTC
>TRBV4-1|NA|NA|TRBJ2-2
CASSQGQGSTGELFF
TGCGCCAGCAGCCAAGGGCAGGGCAGCACCGGGGAGCTGTTTTTT
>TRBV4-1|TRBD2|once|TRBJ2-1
CASSPLVRGRKFF
TGCGCCAGCAGCCCCCTGGTGCGGGGGAGAAAGTTCTTC
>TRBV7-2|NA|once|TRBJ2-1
CASSRGGGVAYNEQFF
TGTGCCAGCAGCCGGGGAGGGGGGGTCGCCTACAATGAGCAGTTCTTC
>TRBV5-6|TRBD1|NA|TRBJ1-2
CASSPPDRAYGYTF
TGTGCCAGCAGCCCCCCCGACAGGGCCTATGGCTACACCTTC
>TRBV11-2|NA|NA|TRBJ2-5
CASSLGPNQETQYF
TGTGCCAGCAGCTTAGGTCCCAACCAAGAGACCCAGTACTTC
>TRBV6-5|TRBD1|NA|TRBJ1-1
CASSLGTGGNTEAFF
TGTGCCAGCAGTCTCGGGACAGGGGGAAACACTGAAGCTTTCTTT
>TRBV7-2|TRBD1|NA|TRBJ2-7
CASSFPGQGSYEQYF
TGTGCCAGCAGCTTCCCGGGACAGGGATCCTACGAGCAGTACTTC
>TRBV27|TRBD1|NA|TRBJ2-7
CASSLSRGQGYEQYF
TGTGCCAGCAGTTTATCAAGGGGACAGGGTTACGAGCAGTACTTC
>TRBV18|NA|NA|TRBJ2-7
CASSPPQRSSYEQYF
TGTGCCAGCTCACCACCTCAGAGGAGCTCCTACGAGCAGTACTTC
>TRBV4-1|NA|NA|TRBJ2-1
CASSQGEISYNEQFF
TGCGCCAGCAGCCAGGGCGAGATCTCCTACAATGAGCAGTTCTTC
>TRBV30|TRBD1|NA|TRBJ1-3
CAWDGTGTGNTIYF
TGTGCCTGGGACGGGACAGGGACTGGAAACACCATATATTTT
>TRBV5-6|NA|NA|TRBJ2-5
CASSLEGAGETQYF
TGTGCCAGCAGCTTAGAAGGGGCTGGAGAGACCCAGTACTTC
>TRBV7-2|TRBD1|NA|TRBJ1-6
CASSHRQGFNSPLHF
TGTGCCAGCAGCCACCGACAGGGTTTTAATTCACCCCTCCACTTT
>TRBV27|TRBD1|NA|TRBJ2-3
CASSPSTGGTDTQYF
TGTGCCAGCAGCCCCTCGACAGGGGGCACAGATACGCAGTATTTT
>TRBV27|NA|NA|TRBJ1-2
CASSALGGDYGYTF
TGTGCCAGCAGTGCCCTGGGGGGAGACTATGGCTACACCTTC
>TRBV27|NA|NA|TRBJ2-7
CASSLLPPRQDSTYEQYF
TGTGCCAGCAGTTTATTACCCCCCCGACAGGACAGTACCTACGAGCAGTACTTC
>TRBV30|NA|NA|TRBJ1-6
CAWSVNRVESPLHF
TGTGCCTGGAGTGTAAACAGGGTAGAATCACCCCTCCACTTT
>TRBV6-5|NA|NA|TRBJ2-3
CASRPTQGTQYF
TGTGCCAGCAGACCTACACAGGGTACGCAGTATTTT
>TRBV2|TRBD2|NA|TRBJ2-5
CASSTTSGGAGETQYF
TGTGCCAGCAGTACGACTAGCGGGGGGGCAGGGGAGACCCAGTACTTC
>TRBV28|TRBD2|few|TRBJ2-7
CVAAGADRAYEQYF
TGTGTCGCAGCGGGGGCAGACAGAGCGTACGAGCAGTACTTC
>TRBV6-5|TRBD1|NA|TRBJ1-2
CASRETGGHYGYTF
TGTGCCAGCAGGGAGACAGGGGGCCACTATGGCTACACCTTC
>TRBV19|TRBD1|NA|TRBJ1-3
CASSAGTATGNTIYF
TGTGCCAGTAGTGCAGGGACAGCCACTGGAAACACCATATATTTT
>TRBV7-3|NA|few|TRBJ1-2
CASSLIQGSGYTF
TGTGCCAGCAGCTTAATACAGGGTAGTGGCTACACCTTC
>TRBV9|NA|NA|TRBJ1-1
CASSVGPGETEAFF
TGTGCCAGCAGCGTAGGGCCGGGGGAGACTGAAGCTTTCTTT
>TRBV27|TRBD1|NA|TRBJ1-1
CASSSSSTGLNTEAFF
TGTGCCAGCAGCTCCTCCTCGACAGGGTTGAACACTGAAGCTTTCTTT
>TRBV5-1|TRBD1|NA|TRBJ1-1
CASSLGDRENTEAFF
TGCGCCAGCAGCTTGGGGGACAGGGAGAACACTGAAGCTTTCTTT
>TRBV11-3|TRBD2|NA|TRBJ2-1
CASSDPSGGAFNEQFF
TGTGCCAGCAGCGATCCAAGCGGGGGGGCCTTTAATGAGCAGTTCTTC
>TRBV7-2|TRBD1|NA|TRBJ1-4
CASSIRQGVNEKLFF
TGTGCCAGCAGCATAAGACAGGGGGTCAATGAAAAACTGTTTTTT
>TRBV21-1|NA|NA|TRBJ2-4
CASSNCSCRGLAKNIQYF
TGTGCCAGCAGCAATTGCTCCTGCAGAGGTCTAGCCAAAAACATTCAGTACTTC
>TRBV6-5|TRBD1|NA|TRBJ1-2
CASSYGDRVNPRGYTF
TGTGCCAGCAGTTATGGGGACAGGGTTAACCCGCGTGGCTACACCTTC
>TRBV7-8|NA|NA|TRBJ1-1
CASSPREGNTEAFF
TGTGCCAGCAGCCCCCGGGAGGGGAACACTGAAGCTTTCTTT
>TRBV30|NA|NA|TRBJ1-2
CAWSPSTIHGYTF
TGTGCCTGGAGCCCGAGCACCATCCATGGCTACACCTTC
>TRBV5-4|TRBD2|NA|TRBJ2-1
CASSLGLAGGPNEQFF
TGTGCCAGCAGCTTAGGACTAGCGGGGGGCCCCAATGAGCAGTTCTTC
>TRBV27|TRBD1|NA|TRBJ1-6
CASSLAGQGKPPLHF
TGTGCCAGCAGTCTAGCTGGACAGGGTAAGCCACCCCTCCACTTT
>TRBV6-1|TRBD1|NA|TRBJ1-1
CASSADRRLVNTEAFF
TGTGCCAGCAGTGCGGACAGGCGACTTGTGAACACTGAAGCTTTCTTT